The 28 T cell receptor beta chains presented below share a single source sample, sequenced in a study of cytomegalovirus exposure and HLA in healthy donors. PCR was performed using 60 Vbeta and 13 Jbeta primers. Assay: immunoSEQ multiplex PCR; the TCRdb copy retains only in-frame clones and omits some. The data hold some 120,000 clones, with around four fifths observed a single time. The sequenced material came from PBMCs. Every receptor here comes from a young man in good health and CMV-seropositive.

The J gene is TRBJ1-3, the V gene TRBV19; no clear D gene. Germline CDR1 is LNHDA and CDR2 is SQIVND (reference sequence). V lost 4 bases to trimming and J lost 0 bases, with 10 bases between them. The CDR3 spans 15 residues. CDR3 DNA sequence: TGTGCCAGTAGTAGGTACAGCACCTCTGGAAACACCATATATTTT. This codes for CASSRYSTSGNTIYF.

The V and J genes are TRBV28 and TRBJ1-2; unclear D gene. Germline CDR1 MDHEN, CDR2 SYDVKM. This CDR3 region has 12 residues. V shed 2 bases and J shed 4 bases, with 5 bases lying between them. CDR3: CASSLVGYGYTF. As DNA, the CDR3 is TGTGCCAGCAGTTTAGTCGGCTATGGCTACACCTTC.

V is TRBV2 and J is TRBJ1-1; D is undetermined. Germline V CDR1 and CDR2: SNHLY, FYNNEI. The CDR3 contains 17 residues. CDR3 bases: TGTGCTGACATAACCCCAATCCCCCCCGGGATGGGTTCTGAAGCTTTCTTT. It encodes CADITPIPPGMGSEAFF. Combining the CDR3 with reference TRBV2 and TRBJ1-1 gives the whole variable domain EPEVTQTPSHQVTQMGQEVILRCVPISNHLYFYWYRQILGQKVEFLVSFYNNEISEKSEIFDDQFSVERPDGSNFTLKIRSTKLEDSAMYFCADITPIPPGMGSEAFFGQGTRLTVV.

The V and J genes are TRBV7-2 and TRBJ1-1, with TRBD1 matching over 9 bases. The CDR3 length is 15 residues. Germline V gives CDR1 SGHTA, CDR2 FQGNSA. V lost 5 bases, J lost 5 bases, and 9 bases stayed unmatched. CDR3 protein: CASSRGGQGYTEAFF. CDR3 nucleotide sequence: TGTGCCAGCAGCCGGGGGGGACAGGGATATACTGAAGCTTTCTTT.

The chain has TRBV6-6 and TRBJ1-4; D unresolved. This CDR3 has 14 amino acids. V lost 3 bases to trimming and J lost 7 bases, with 12 bases between them. Germline-derived CDR1 and CDR2 are MNHNY and SVGAGI (reference sequence). CDR3 region: CASSYLEYGEKLFF. For the CDR3, the DNA is TGTGCCAGCAGTTATCTTGAATACGGTGAAAAACTGTTTTTT.

V gene TRBV5-6 combines with J gene TRBJ2-5; D is ambiguous. This CDR3 region has 11 residues. Germline lookup yields CDR1 SGHDT and CDR2 YYEEEE. V was cut by 0 bases and J by 9 bases, with 6 bases left in between. The CDR3 region has the DNA TGTGCCAGCAGCTTGGGTGAGGCCCAGTACTTC. This translates into CASSLGEAQYF. The entire variable domain, with the rest obtained from reference TRBV5-6 and TRBJ2-5, is as follows: DAGVTQSPTHLIKTRGQQVTLRCSPKSGHDTVSWYQQALGQGPQFIFQYYEEEERQRGNFPDRFSGHQFPNYSSELNVNALLLGDSALYLCASSLGEAQYFGPGTRLLVL.

The chain links TRBV29-1 to TRBJ2-1; 11 bases align to TRBD2. The CDR3 runs 14 residues. Germline CDR1 reads SQVTM; CDR2 reads ANQGSEA. The trim removed 6 bases at V and 6 bases at J, leaving 7 bases unmatched. The CDR3 bases are TGCAGCGTCCCAGGACTAGCGGGCACCAATGAGCAGTTCTTC. Protein product: CSVPGLAGTNEQFF.

CDR3 sequence (DNA): TGCAGCGTTGGAGGGCGCCGAAAAGGATACGAGCAGTACTTC. This sequence encodes CSVGGRRKGYEQYF. This chain connects TRBV29-1 to TRBJ2-7; weak D call: TRBD2 (5 bases). The V and J ends lost 4 bases and 4 bases respectively, with 17 bases between them. Germline V lookup: CDR1 SQVTM, CDR2 ANQGSEA. The CDR3 length is 14 residues.

In this sample, this clone turned up once. This chain uses TRBV7-6 with TRBJ2-7; 11 bases fit TRBD2. Germline V lookup: CDR1 SGHVS, CDR2 FNYEAQ. The V segment lost 3 bases and the J segment 4 bases; nucleotides outside the gene matches: 5. This CDR3 has 15 amino acids. The CDR3 sequence: CASSFTSGSSYEQYF. CDR3 in DNA: TGTGCCAGCAGCTTCACTAGCGGGAGCAGTTACGAGCAGTACTTC.

The chain recombines TRBV10-1 with TRBJ1-4, with 8 bases identical to TRBD1. This CDR3 is built from 14 residues. Unmatched junction bases numbered 9, after V lost 7 bases and J lost 8 bases. Germline assignment: CDR1 WNHNN and CDR2 SYGVQD (reference sequence). CDR3: CASTAGGGNEKLFF. CDR3 coding DNA: TGCGCCAGCACGGCAGGGGGCGGGAACGAAAAACTGTTTTTT.

The CDR3 DNA sequence: TGCGCCAGCAGCGGGGCAGGGGGCAGGGGCTACACCTTC. This gives the protein CASSGAGGRGYTF. J is TRBJ1-2 and V is TRBV5-1; 8 nucleotides agree with TRBD1. The CDR3 covers 13 residues. CDR1 SGHRS and CDR2 YFSETQ come from the germline V gene. V shed 4 bases and J 8 bases; nucleotides not matched to a gene: 7.

The chain has TRBV2 and TRBJ2-1, with 8 bases fitting TRBD2. The V segment lost 7 bases and the J segment 7 bases; nucleotides outside the gene matches: 9. Germline CDR1 and CDR2: SNHLY and FYNNEI. The CDR3 runs 14 residues. The chain's CDR3 is CASTQGLVVNEQFF. The CDR3 nucleotides are TGTGCCAGCACCCAGGGACTAGTGGTAAATGAGCAGTTCTTC.

The genes are TRBV11-2 and TRBJ1-5, with D possibly TRBD1 on 6 matching bases. The ends were cut back, 5 bases at V and 8 bases at J, with 13 bases in the middle. This CDR3 has 13 amino acids. Germline V gene data show CDR1 as SGHAT and CDR2 as FQNNGV. CDR3 DNA sequence: TGTGCCAGCAGCCGGGGGGGGCATGAGCCCCAGCATTTT. This codes for CASSRGGHEPQHF. Drawing the rest from reference TRBV11-2 and TRBJ1-5, the complete variable domain is EAGVAQSPRYKIIEKRQSVAFWCNPISGHATLYWYQQILGQGPKLLIQFQNNGVVDDSQLPKDRFSAERLKGVDSTLKIQPAKLEDSAVYLCASSRGGHEPQHFGDGTRLSIL.

This chain joins TRBV21-1 and TRBJ2-7; the listed D gene, TRBD1, was not tested against the DNA. TRBV21-1 is given as a pseudogene. This CDR3 has 12 residues. CDR3 loop: CASSRQGHEQYF. CDR3 nucleotides: TGTGCCAGCAGTAGACAGGGCCACGAGCAGTACTTC.

The chain recombines TRBV5-1 with TRBJ1-3, with TRBD1 matching over 7 bases. CDR1 and CDR2 (germline): SGHRS, YFSETQ. The CDR3 runs 13 residues. V lost 4 bases, J lost 4 bases, and 2 bases stayed unmatched. Here the CDR3 DNA reads TGCGCCAGCAGCCGACAGGGCGGAAACACCATATATTTT. It yields the protein CASSRQGGNTIYF. The whole variable domain, filled in from reference TRBV5-1 and TRBJ1-3, reads KAGVTQTPRYLIKTRGQQVTLSCSPISGHRSVSWYQQTPGQGLQFLFEYFSETQRNKGNFPGRFSGRQFSNSRSEMNVSTLELGDSALYLCASSRQGGNTIYFGEGSWLTVV.

The J gene is TRBJ2-5, the V gene TRBV11-2; no definite D call. CDR1 and CDR2 (germline): SGHAT, FQNNGV. There are 13 residues in the CDR3. The V gene lost 1 base and the J gene lost 2 bases, with 5 bases spanning the gap. In DNA, the CDR3 is TGTGCCAGCAGCTTAGGGAGACAAGAGACCCAGTACTTC. Protein sequence: CASSLGRQETQYF.

The CDR3 DNA sequence: TGTGCCAGCAGCCAAGGGTTTCTGGCGGGCAGCACAGATACGCAGTATTTT. Its protein is CASSQGFLAGSTDTQYF. The chain has TRBV4-2 and TRBJ2-3, with a possible D match to TRBD2 (5 bases). The CDR3 sequence is 17 residues long. V lost 1 base and J lost 0, with 14 bases in between. CDR1 and CDR2 from the germline V gene are LGHNA and YNFKEQ.

The V gene is TRBV27, the J gene TRBJ1-1, with 7 bases matching TRBD1. The CDR3 spans 16 residues. Germline assignment: CDR1 MNHEY and CDR2 SMNVEV (reference sequence). V lost 0 bases to trimming and J lost 7 bases; unmatched junction nucleotides: 11. This CDR3 reads CASSLSPLDRVGEAFF. The CDR3 DNA reads TGTGCCAGCAGTTTATCTCCCTTAGACAGGGTTGGTGAAGCTTTCTTT.

V is TRBV5-8 and J is TRBJ1-2; maybe TRBD1 (5 bases). Trimming cost V 2 bases and J 5 bases, with 16 bases left between them. Germline CDR1 SGHTS, CDR2 YDEGEE. The CDR3 spans 15 residues. The CDR3 DNA is TGTGCCAGCAGCTTCTGGGGCGCCGGGTTATATGGCTACACCTTC. Residues: CASSFWGAGLYGYTF.

The rearrangement uses TRBV7-2 and TRBJ2-1; the match to TRBD2 covers 11 bases. The CDR3 totals 15 residues. From germline, CDR1 is SGHTA and CDR2 FQGNSA. Germline trimming cut 4 bases from V and 7 bases from J; bases unmatched to any gene: 6. The DNA for the CDR3 is TGTGCCAGCAGCTCGTCGACTAGCGGGAAAAATGAGCAGTTCTTC. Amino acids: CASSSSTSGKNEQFF. Complete variable domain (other parts from reference TRBV7-2 and TRBJ2-1): GAGVSQSPSNKVTEKGKDVELRCDPISGHTALYWYRQSLGQGLEFLIYFQGNSAPDKSGLPSDRFSAERTGGSVSTLTIQRTQQEDSAVYLCASSSSTSGKNEQFFGPGTRLTVL.

J is TRBJ2-3 and V is TRBV5-6; possibly TRBD2 for D (6 bases). The CDR3 runs 14 residues. The V and J ends lost 6 bases and 1 base respectively, with 12 bases between them. CDR1 SGHDT and CDR2 YYEEEE come from the germline V gene. The CDR3 is CASNKGGRTDTQYF. CDR3 DNA: TGTGCCAGCAACAAGGGAGGACGCACAGATACGCAGTATTTT.

This clone was found once. The rearrangement links TRBV5-1 to TRBJ2-1; TRBD2 matches at 13 bases. The CDR3 has 15 residues. The germline gives CDR1 SGHRS, CDR2 YFSETQ. V was pared by 0 bases and J by 14 bases, with 8 bases of the junction left unmatched. CDR3 loop: CASSLGGTSGNWEFF. The CDR3 coding sequence is TGCGCCAGCAGCTTGGGTGGGACTAGCGGGAACTGGGAGTTCTTC.

This rearrangement joins TRBV9 to TRBJ2-2, with a possible D match to TRBD1 (5 bases). V was shortened by 1 base and J by 2 bases, with 9 bases between the two germline ends. Germline assignment: CDR1 SGDLS and CDR2 YYNGEE. The CDR3 sequence is 15 residues long. CDR3 protein: CASSVLQGNTGELFF. Here the CDR3 DNA reads TGTGCCAGCAGCGTATTGCAGGGTAACACCGGGGAGCTGTTTTTT.

The J gene is TRBJ2-2, the V gene TRBV2; tentative D call: TRBD2 (5 bases). CDR3 length: 14 amino acids. Per the germline V gene, CDR1 is SNHLY and CDR2 is FYNNEI. Trimming cost V 7 bases and J 7 bases, with 16 bases left between them. CDR3 in amino acids: CASKDLARIGELFF. The CDR3 DNA reads TGTGCCAGCAAAGATCTAGCCCGTATCGGGGAGCTGTTTTTT.

The chain employs TRBV4-3 and TRBJ2-7; D call uncertain. CDR3 length equals 14 residues. Germline V gene sequence: CDR1 LGHNA, CDR2 YSLEER. V lost 1 base and J lost 7, with 14 bases in between. The CDR3 DNA reads as TGCGCCAGCAGCCAAGTCCGGGTACAAGAAGAGCAGTACTTC. It codes for CASSQVRVQEEQYF.

This clone was seen a handful of times. This chain connects TRBV18 to TRBJ1-3; tentative D call: TRBD1 (5 bases). This CDR3 has 15 residues. V lost 2 bases, J lost 5 bases, and 13 bases lay in between. Germline V gives CDR1 KGHSH, CDR2 LQKENI. The CDR3 region is CASSPSGTARNTIYF. The CDR3 DNA is TGTGCCAGCTCACCATCCGGGACTGCTAGAAACACCATATATTTT.

This chain joins TRBV30 and TRBJ2-5; 7 bases fit TRBD2. The CDR3 spans 14 residues. Per germline, CDR1 GTSNPN and CDR2 SVGIG (reference sequence). J gave up 4 bases and V 1 base, and 6 bases lay outside the gene matches. This CDR3 is CAWSGGGSRETQYF. The CDR3 DNA is TGTGCCTGGAGTGGGGGCGGGAGCCGAGAGACCCAGTACTTC.

The CDR3 loop reads CASSIASPGSSPTDTQYF. The CDR3 bases are TGTGCCAGTAGTATAGCATCTCCGGGGTCTAGCCCCACAGATACGCAGTATTTT. The chain has TRBV19 and TRBJ2-3; maybe TRBD2 (5 bases). Per germline, CDR1 LNHDA and CDR2 SQIVND (reference sequence). V was cut by 1 base and J by 2 bases, with 19 bases left in between. This CDR3 is built from 18 residues.